Listed here are 2 T cell receptor beta chains from one sample, sequenced in a study of CD8+ T cells in alopecia areata. RNA extraction was followed by reverse transcription into cDNA, which acted as the sequencing template. Sequencing was performed with immunoSEQ multiplex PCR; in TCRdb, only in-frame clones are kept and a portion is missing. The table lists some 100,000 clones, roughly 63% of them singletons. Treatment of the sample: oral pan-JAK inhibitor, 5-10 mg twice daily. The source material was CD8+ T cells sorted from blood, sampled at week 4, from a patient treated with tofacitinib. Receptors originate from a human donor with alopecia areata.

A word on this clone: The identical CDR3 is also encoded by other nucleotide sequences in the sample. DNA of the CDR3: TGTGCCTGGAGTAGTCCCTACGAGCAGTACTTC. This gives the protein CAWSSPYEQYF. V and J are TRBV30 and TRBJ2-7, with no clear D. Germline V gene lookup returns CDR1 GTSNPN and CDR2 SVGIG (reference sequence). The length of the CDR3 is 11 residues. The ends were cut back, 2 bases at V and 2 bases at J, with 4 bases in the middle.

The J gene is TRBJ2-1, the V gene TRBV2; perhaps TRBD2 as D (5 bases). CDR3 length equals 16 residues. V was clipped by 3 bases and J by 0 bases, with 12 bases between them. Germline CDR1 reads SNHLY; CDR2 reads FYNNEI. CDR3 DNA sequence: TGTGCCAGCAGTGATGGCGGGCTAAGCTCCTACAATGAGCAGTTCTTC. Translated, it gives CASSDGGLSSYNEQFF. Looking up the rest from reference TRBV2 and TRBJ2-1 gives the full variable domain: EPEVTQTPSHQVTQMGQEVILRCVPISNHLYFYWYRQILGQKVEFLVSFYNNEISEKSEIFDDQFSVERPDGSNFTLKIRSTKLEDSAMYFCASSDGGLSSYNEQFFGPGTRLTVL.